This is a list of T cell receptor beta chains from one sample in a study of blood T cell repertoires in COVID-19. The table came from immunoSEQ multiplex PCR; TCRdb's copy has only in-frame clones and leaves some out. Of about 64,000 clones in the sample, over 75% are singletons; the top ten hold about 4%. Sequenced material: peripheral blood. Source of these receptors: a man between 65 and 85 years old with acute or convalescent COVID-19. Both conserved end residues are trimmed from each CDR3.

ASSVGRRQGIPHNEQF	TRBV9
ASTSSGNTIY	TRBV11-1
ASSLVGGAHGDTQY	TRBV5-6
ASSAQTSGVFSYEQY	TRBV7-9
ASSLAGGYEQY	TRBV7-2
ASTIGLAGNTGELF	TRBV19
ANFLLAGPNNEQF	TRBV2
ASSQDVQGVRNEQF	TRBV4-1
ASSWTSGGKETQY	TRBV4-1
ASTKQGVGPTGELF	TRBV10-2
ACSTGGDVEQY	TRBV30
ASTPIGQGAVNTEAF	TRBV6-2/TRBV6-3
ASSARSGGTSNEQF	TRBV19
ASSLGEYPTNEKLF	TRBV7-9
ASSLGQTDSNQPQH	TRBV7-8
ASTESWLVVGPSYEQY	TRBV28
ATSKSQGTDTQY	TRBV24-1
ASSQDLLRDRGRYEQY	TRBV4-3
ASSQDRIYNSPLH	TRBV3-1/TRBV3-2
ASSSQSAPSRTEAF	TRBV27
ASSYKQGQPQH	TRBV6-5
ASSYGTRYTQY	TRBV12-3/TRBV12-4
ASSLFPAYNSPLH	TRBV6-5
ASSRSLPGGGATGELF	TRBV7-2
ASSLAGTYNEQF	TRBV7-3
ASSYRQTSYNSPLH	TRBV6-5
ASSAAGHSYEQY	TRBV7-2
ASSISIAGGPAGELF	TRBV19
ASSQEIGGRYEQY	TRBV14
ASSDGQGGMNEKLF	TRBV7-9
ASSYGSPTLSPLH	TRBV6-5
ASSPGLPYEQY	TRBV3-1/TRBV3-2
ASRGGLARQETQY	TRBV2
ASSLSSRSGQANTGELF	TRBV11-2
SVEVRGQGYGYT	TRBV29-1
ASSLEILRDRDTGELF	TRBV7-9
ASRQTGTGNTIY	TRBV28
ASSFVRGAGEQF	TRBV6-2/TRBV6-3
ATRGFSGGHNEQF	TRBV28
ASSHGPDTQY	TRBV3-1/TRBV3-2
ASSDGKVDRVYNEQF	TRBV5-1
ASSSLTGAYEQY	TRBV5-4
ASRKGLAGGRRADTQY	TRBV2
ASSYRPGRPGTGELF	TRBV6-2/TRBV6-3
ASSPSGSPSYNEQF	TRBV3-1/TRBV3-2
ASSRWGRGRTGELF	TRBV7-2
ASSYERGYEQY	TRBV6-6
ASSPDRGNTEAF	TRBV18
ASSLGRADTYGYT	TRBV7-2
ASKPGTSGVYNEQF	TRBV4-3
ASSSGSSQETQY	TRBV6-5
ASSPDRVFTEAF	TRBV18
ASSQDLAGGTDTQY	TRBV4-3
ASSMSRGSYEQY	TRBV11-2
ASSDQGKTEQF	TRBV6-4
ASSLQGTLGNEQY	TRBV28
ASSPEGVRSYGYT	TRBV19
ASSQDRGTGNTIY	TRBV4-2
ASSIDVGDRRINEQF	TRBV19